Listed here are 29 T cell receptor beta chains from one sample, sequenced in a study of blood T cell repertoires in COVID-19. The table came from immunoSEQ multiplex PCR; TCRdb's copy has only in-frame clones and leaves some out. This repertoire shows roughly 200,000 clones, around 84% found once; its top ten account for about 20%. Sequencing input: peripheral blood. These receptors all stem from a human donor in a cohort sampled during active COVID-19.

The chain uses TRBV10-3 and TRBJ2-5; 12 bases fit TRBD2. After removal of 8 bases from V and 4 bases from J, the junction contained 8 bases not matched to a gene. Germline V gene sequence: CDR1 ENHRY, CDR2 SYGVKD. The CDR3 has 15 amino acids. The CDR3 DNA follows: TGTGCCATCGGGCCCGAGGGACTAGCGGGAGAGACCCAGTACTTC. It yields the protein CAIGPEGLAGETQYF.

The V call is TRBV12-3 or TRBV12-4, the J call TRBJ2-5; TRBD2 matches at 7 bases. The CDR3 has 12 amino acids. V gave up 4 bases and J gave up 4 bases; unmatched junction bases: 0. The CDR3 coding sequence is TGTGCCAGCAGTTGGACTAGAGAGACCCAGTACTTC. It encodes CASSWTRETQYF.

The genes are TRBV3-1 (or the pseudogene TRBV3-2) and TRBJ2-2, with D possibly matching TRBD2 (5 bases). Germline-derived CDR1 and CDR2 are LGHDT and YNNKEL (reference sequence). The CDR3 has 14 residues. Trimming stripped 1 base from V and 3 bases from J, with 6 bases between. The DNA of the CDR3 is TGTGCCAGCAGCCAAGCGGACTACACCGGGGAGCTGTTTTTT. This gives the protein CASSQADYTGELFF.

The CDR3 reads CASSELGGMVTEAFF. The DNA for the CDR3 is TGTGCCAGCAGTGAATTGGGGGGGATGGTCACTGAAGCTTTCTTT. The V call is TRBV2, the J call TRBJ1-1; TRBD1 is a possible D gene (5 bases). Per germline, CDR1 SNHLY and CDR2 FYNNEI. Trimming removed 2 bases at V and 4 bases at J, with 14 bases between. The CDR3 runs 15 residues.

This chain joins TRBV7-9 and TRBJ2-3; D possibly corresponds to TRBD2 (6 bases). Germline CDR1 SEHNR, CDR2 FQNEAQ (reference sequence). CDR3 length: 16 amino acids. The V and J ends lost 7 bases and 5 bases respectively, with 22 bases between them. As DNA, the CDR3 is TGTGCCAGCACCCCAAGGGGACTGTCGAAGGGAGATACGCAGTATTTT. This gives the protein CASTPRGLSKGDTQYF.

This chain connects TRBV28 to TRBJ1-5; no definite D call. CDR1 and CDR2 from the germline V gene are MDHEN and SYDVKM. V was cut by 2 bases and J by 6 bases, with 11 bases left in between. This CDR3 comprises 14 residues. CDR3 nucleotide sequence: TGTGCCAGCAGTTTAGCAGGTTGGCGTCAGCCCCAGCATTTT. Translating it yields CASSLAGWRQPQHF.

This clone was picked up one time. The chain carries TRBV11-2 and TRBJ2-7; D remains ambiguous. Germline-derived CDR1 and CDR2 are SGHAT and FQNNGV. The CDR3 has 13 amino acids. Trimming pared 0 bases from V and 6 bases from J, leaving 9 bases between. The CDR3 protein is CASSLDRSGEQYV. As DNA, the CDR3 is TGTGCCAGCAGCTTAGATCGGAGTGGCGAGCAGTACGTC.

This clone came up many times. The chain carries TRBV30 and TRBJ1-2; TRBD1 agrees at 9 bases. Trimming cost V 4 bases and J 2 bases; bases outside gene matches: 8. The CDR3 covers 15 residues. Per the germline V gene, CDR1 is GTSNPN and CDR2 is SVGIG (reference sequence). CDR3 in amino acids: CAWMSIGTGNYGYTF. The CDR3 DNA is TGTGCCTGGATGTCCATCGGGACAGGGAACTATGGCTACACCTTC.

The chain recombines TRBV3-1 (or the pseudogene TRBV3-2) with TRBJ1-1; weak D call: TRBD1 (6 bases). V was trimmed by 2 bases and J by 5 bases, leaving 12 bases between them. The CDR3 consists of 14 residues. CDR1 is LGHDT, CDR2 YNNKEL, per germline (reference sequence). CDR3: CASSQNSGATEAFF. The CDR3 DNA sequence: TGTGCCAGCAGCCAAAACTCAGGGGCTACTGAAGCTTTCTTT.

J is TRBJ1-2 and V is TRBV12-3 or TRBV12-4; unclear D gene. This CDR3 comprises 13 residues. V was pared by 6 bases and J by 5 bases, with 13 bases between. CDR3 in amino acids: CASRNQWQYGYTF. The CDR3 bases are TGTGCCAGCAGAAACCAGTGGCAGTATGGCTACACCTTC.

V usage is TRBV18 and J usage is TRBJ1-5; the D is unclear. Between the trimmed V and J ends, which lost 6 bases and 2 bases, there was a span of 8 bases. Germline V gives CDR1 KGHSH, CDR2 LQKENI. The CDR3 spans 13 residues. The CDR3 region has the DNA TGTGCCAGCTCGTTCCAGGGCAATCAGCCCCAGCATTTT. Its protein is CASSFQGNQPQHF. The whole variable domain, filled in from reference TRBV18 and TRBJ1-5, reads NAGVMQNPRHLVRRRGQEARLRCSPMKGHSHVYWYRQLPEEGLKFMVYLQKENIIDESGMPKERFSAEFPKEGPSILRIQQVVRGDSAAYFCASSFQGNQPQHFGDGTRLSIL.

The chain joins TRBV6-5 to TRBJ1-2, with D hard to call. This CDR3 comprises 10 residues. The V and J ends lost 8 bases and 5 bases respectively, with 6 bases between them. Germline V CDR1 and CDR2: MNHEY, SVGAGI. CDR3 sequence: CASQLYGYTF. The CDR3 DNA reads TGTGCCAGCCAGTTATATGGCTACACCTTC.

V and J are TRBV5-1 and TRBJ1-5; no reliable D call. Per the germline V gene, CDR1 is SGHRS and CDR2 is YFSETQ. The CDR3 runs to 15 residues. V dropped 4 bases and J dropped 6 bases, with 17 bases sitting between them. Here the CDR3 reads CASSLDGSTAQPQHF. In DNA, the CDR3 is TGCGCCAGCAGCCTGGACGGATCTACAGCTCAGCCCCAGCATTTT.

This chain links TRBV3-1 (or the pseudogene TRBV3-2) with TRBJ1-5; 10 bases line up with TRBD1. The CDR3 contains 15 residues. CDR1 and CDR2 from the germline V gene are LGHDT and YNNKEL (reference sequence). The V and J ends lost 3 bases and 9 bases, in that order; junction bases with no gene match: 8. The CDR3 DNA reads TGTGCCAGCAGCCACGGGACAGGGGTGAATTCGCCCCAGCATTTT. Its protein product is CASSHGTGVNSPQHF.

The CDR3 sequence: CAWRGRGSYEQYF. The CDR3 DNA sequence: TGTGCCTGGAGGGGGAGGGGATCCTACGAGCAGTACTTC. The chain joins TRBV30 to TRBJ2-7; 7 bases match TRBD2. This CDR3 comprises 13 residues. The J segment lost 1 base and the V segment lost 3 bases, leaving 3 bases of the junction unmatched. Germline CDR1 GTSNPN, CDR2 SVGIG (reference sequence).

This clone was picked up one time. V usage is TRBV10-3 and J usage is TRBJ2-1, with D possibly matching TRBD2 (5 bases). V shed 3 bases and J shed 4 bases, with 7 bases lying between them. From germline, CDR1 is ENHRY and CDR2 SYGVKD. The CDR3 sequence is 13 residues long. CDR3 in DNA: TGTGCCATCAGTGATGGGAGATACAATGAGCAGTTCTTC. Its protein product is CAISDGRYNEQFF.

The rearrangement links TRBV18 to TRBJ2-7, with 7 positions matching TRBD2. CDR3 length: 14 residues. V dropped 3 bases and J dropped 4; count of bases not matched to a gene: 6. Germline V lookup: CDR1 KGHSH, CDR2 LQKENI. The CDR3 sequence is CASSPANGGYEQYF. CDR3 nucleotides: TGTGCCAGCTCACCGGCCAACGGGGGGTACGAGCAGTACTTC.

The chain uses TRBV10-2 and TRBJ2-5; 7 bases agree with TRBD1. The V segment lost 1 base and the J segment 7 bases; nucleotides outside the gene matches: 0. CDR3 length: 12 residues. The germline gives CDR1 WSHSY, CDR2 SAAADI. The CDR3 loop is CASSEYRGTQYF. The CDR3 DNA follows: TGCGCCAGCAGTGAGTACAGGGGGACCCAGTACTTC.

This clone was observed once. This chain links TRBV11-2 with TRBJ1-6, with 9 positions matching TRBD1. The CDR3 extends over 13 amino acids. V lost 6 bases, J lost 8 bases, and 2 bases stayed unmatched. The germline V gene encodes CDR1 SGHAT and CDR2 FQNNGV. The CDR3 region has the DNA TGTGCCAGCAGGGGACAGGGCGATTCACCCCTCCACTTT. This translates into CASRGQGDSPLHF.

The J gene is TRBJ2-2, the V gene TRBV30; 7 nucleotides match TRBD2. Germline loops: CDR1 GTSNPN, CDR2 SVGIG (reference sequence). The CDR3 totals 16 residues. V gave up 3 bases and J gave up 3 bases; unmatched junction bases: 10. The CDR3 is CAWSPGQGGYTGELFF. DNA for the CDR3: TGTGCCTGGAGCCCTGGTCAGGGAGGGTACACCGGGGAGCTGTTTTTT.

This chain uses TRBV7-9 with TRBJ1-6; D is unclear. The CDR3 loop spans 14 amino acids. The V end was cut by 7 bases, the J end by 4 bases, with 11 bases between. The germline V gene has CDR1 SEHNR and CDR2 FQNEAQ (reference sequence). CDR3 sequence reads: CASIPTGYNSPLHF. Here the CDR3 DNA reads TGTGCCAGCATCCCAACCGGGTATAATTCACCCCTCCACTTT.

Only one count was recorded for this clone. This chain joins TRBV13 and TRBJ1-1; D call uncertain. The CDR3 runs 16 residues. The V and J ends lost 5 bases and 0 bases respectively, with 16 bases between them. Germline assignment: CDR1 PRHDT and CDR2 FYEKMQ (reference sequence). The CDR3 here is CASSKRTHRLNTEAFF. Written as DNA, the CDR3 is TGTGCCAGCAGCAAGCGAACCCATCGGCTGAACACTGAAGCTTTCTTT.

This clone has just one count. V usage is TRBV6-5 and J usage is TRBJ2-1; possible D gene TRBD1, 6 bases. With 6 bases removed from V and 4 bases from J, the gap between germline ends came to 13 bases. Germline V lookup: CDR1 MNHEY, CDR2 SVGAGI. CDR3 length equals 14 residues. The CDR3 loop is CASSLTGYYNEQFF. In nucleotides, the CDR3 is TGTGCCAGCAGCTTGACAGGCTATTACAATGAGCAGTTCTTC.

The chain employs TRBV18 and TRBJ1-4; D call uncertain. The CDR3 is made up of 17 amino acids. Trimming took off 2 bases at V and 5 bases at J, with 18 bases between the two ends. Germline values: CDR1 KGHSH, CDR2 LQKENI. CDR3 nucleotide sequence: TGTGCCAGCTCACCAGGCGGTGGGAGACCCCGAAATGAAAAACTGTTTTTT. It specifies CASSPGGGRPRNEKLFF.

This clone was counted a single time. The CDR3 bases are TGTGCCAGCAGTCCCCTTGAGGGGGCAGTGGGGGCTTTCTTT. It yields the protein CASSPLEGAVGAFF. The rearrangement joins TRBV6-5 to TRBJ1-1; 7 bases fit TRBD1. V trimming: 5 bases; J trimming: 11 bases; junction bases outside the gene matches: 14. CDR1 MNHEY and CDR2 SVGAGI come from the germline V gene. The CDR3 runs 14 residues.

The rearrangement uses TRBV9 and TRBJ2-1, with D perhaps TRBD1 (5 bases). Germline CDR1 is SGDLS and CDR2 is YYNGEE. V was shortened by 2 bases and J by 8 bases, with 8 bases between the two germline ends. CDR3 size: 12 residues. The CDR3 region has the DNA TGTGCCAGCAGCGTTCAGGGCCATGAGCAGTTCTTC. This codes for CASSVQGHEQFF. Together with reference TRBV9 and TRBJ2-1, the CDR3 gives the full variable domain: DSGVTQTPKHLITATGQRVTLRCSPRSGDLSVYWYQQSLDQGLQFLIQYYNGEERAKGNILERFSAQQFPDLHSELNLSSLELGDSALYFCASSVQGHEQFFGPGTRLTVL.

Concerning this clone itself: Germline is not matched at one junction end, which may reflect a read error. The chain links TRBV4-1 to TRBJ1-2, with D perhaps TRBD1 (5 bases). CDR3 length equals 16 residues. Per the germline V gene, CDR1 is MGHRA and CDR2 is YSYEKL. For the CDR3, the DNA is TGCGCCAGCAGCCAACCCACGGACCGAGACAGCCCCCCAAGATTCTTC. This translates into CASSQPTDRDSPPRFF.

This chain joins TRBV30 and TRBJ1-6; D is ambiguous. From germline, CDR1 is GTSNPN and CDR2 SVGIG (reference sequence). Trimming took 4 bases from V and 10 from J, leaving 14 bases between them. The CDR3 covers 13 residues. The CDR3 coding sequence is TGTGCCTGGAAGGTGGGCGGGGAATCACCCCTCCACTTT. Translated: CAWKVGGESPLHF.

Note on this clone: The same CDR3 also results from other DNA sequences found in this sample. The chain links TRBV7-9 to TRBJ1-5; D call uncertain. Germline-derived CDR1 and CDR2 are SEHNR and FQNEAQ (reference sequence). The CDR3 has 12 amino acids. V was cut by 4 bases and J by 5 bases, with 6 bases left in between. The CDR3 reads CASSSGDQPQHF. The CDR3 coding sequence is TGTGCCAGCAGCTCCGGGGATCAGCCCCAGCATTTT.